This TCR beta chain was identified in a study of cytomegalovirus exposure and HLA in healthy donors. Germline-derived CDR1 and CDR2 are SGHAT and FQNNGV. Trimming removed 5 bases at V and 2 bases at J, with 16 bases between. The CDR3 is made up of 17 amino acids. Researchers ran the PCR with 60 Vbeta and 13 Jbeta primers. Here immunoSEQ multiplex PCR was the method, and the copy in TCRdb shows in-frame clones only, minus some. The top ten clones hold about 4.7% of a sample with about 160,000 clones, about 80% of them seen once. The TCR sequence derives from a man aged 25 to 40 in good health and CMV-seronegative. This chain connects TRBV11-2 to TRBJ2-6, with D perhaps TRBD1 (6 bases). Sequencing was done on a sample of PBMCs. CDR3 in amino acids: CASSLRGQGPGANVLTF. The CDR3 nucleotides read TGTGCCAGCAGCCTCAGGGGACAAGGGCCTGGGGCCAACGTCCTGACTTTC.